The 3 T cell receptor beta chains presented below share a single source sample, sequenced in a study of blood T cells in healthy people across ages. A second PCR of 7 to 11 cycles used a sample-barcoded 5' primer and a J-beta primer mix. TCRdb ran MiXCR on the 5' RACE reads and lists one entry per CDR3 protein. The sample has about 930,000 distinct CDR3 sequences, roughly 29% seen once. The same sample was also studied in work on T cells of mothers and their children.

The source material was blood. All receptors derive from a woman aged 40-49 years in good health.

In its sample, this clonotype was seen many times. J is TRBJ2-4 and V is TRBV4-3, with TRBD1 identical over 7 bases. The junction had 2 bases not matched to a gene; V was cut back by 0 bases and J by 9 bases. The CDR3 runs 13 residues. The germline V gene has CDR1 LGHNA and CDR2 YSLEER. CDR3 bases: TGCGCCAGCAGCCAAGACGCAGGGGGCATTCAGTACTTC. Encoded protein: CASSQDAGGIQYF.

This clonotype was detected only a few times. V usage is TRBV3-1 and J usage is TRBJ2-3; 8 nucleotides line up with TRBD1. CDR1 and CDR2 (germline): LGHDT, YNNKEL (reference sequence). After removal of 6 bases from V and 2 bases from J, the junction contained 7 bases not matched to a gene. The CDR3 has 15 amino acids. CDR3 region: CASSLGTGVTDTQYF. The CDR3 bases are TGTGCCAGCAGTCTCGGGACAGGCGTCACAGATACGCAGTATTTT.

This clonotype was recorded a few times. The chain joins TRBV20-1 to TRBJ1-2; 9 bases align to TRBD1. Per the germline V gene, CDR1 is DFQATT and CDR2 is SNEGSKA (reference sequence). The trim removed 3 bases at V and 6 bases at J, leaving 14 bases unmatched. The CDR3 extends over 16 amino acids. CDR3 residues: CSASTGQGNFENGYTF. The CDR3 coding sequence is TGCAGTGCTAGTACGGGACAGGGTAATTTCGAGAATGGCTACACCTTC.